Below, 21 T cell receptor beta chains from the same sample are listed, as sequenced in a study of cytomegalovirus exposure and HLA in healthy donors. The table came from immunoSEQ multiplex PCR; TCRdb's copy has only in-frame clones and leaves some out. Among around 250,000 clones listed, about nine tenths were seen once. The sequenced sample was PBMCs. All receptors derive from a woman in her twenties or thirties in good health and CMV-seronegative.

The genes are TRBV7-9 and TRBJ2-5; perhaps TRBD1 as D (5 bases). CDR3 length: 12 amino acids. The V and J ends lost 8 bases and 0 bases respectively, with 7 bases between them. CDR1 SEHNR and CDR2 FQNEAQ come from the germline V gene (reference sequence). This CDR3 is CASGAYQETQYF. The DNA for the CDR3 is TGTGCCAGCGGGGCTTACCAAGAGACCCAGTACTTC.

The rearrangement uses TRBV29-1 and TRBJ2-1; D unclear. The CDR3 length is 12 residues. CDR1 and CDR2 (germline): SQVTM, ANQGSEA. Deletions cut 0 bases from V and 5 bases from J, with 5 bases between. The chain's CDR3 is CSVEEANNEQFF. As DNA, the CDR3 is TGCAGCGTTGAAGAAGCCAACAATGAGCAGTTCTTC.

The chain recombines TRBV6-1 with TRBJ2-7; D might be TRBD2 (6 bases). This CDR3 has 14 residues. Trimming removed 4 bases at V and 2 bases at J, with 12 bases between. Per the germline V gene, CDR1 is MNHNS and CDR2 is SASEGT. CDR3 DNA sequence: TGTGCCAGCAGTGCTGGCGCGGGAACCTACGAGCAGTACTTC. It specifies CASSAGAGTYEQYF.

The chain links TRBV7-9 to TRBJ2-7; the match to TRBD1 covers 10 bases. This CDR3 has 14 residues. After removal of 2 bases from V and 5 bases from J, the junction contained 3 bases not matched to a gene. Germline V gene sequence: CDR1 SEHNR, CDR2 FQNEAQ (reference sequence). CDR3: CASSLTGTGDEQYF. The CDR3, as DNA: TGTGCCAGCAGCTTAACCGGGACAGGGGACGAGCAGTACTTC.

In nucleotides, the CDR3 is TGTGCCAGCAGCTCCATAGCGGGAGGGAGGACCTACGAGCAGTACTTC. It yields the protein CASSSIAGGRTYEQYF. The chain carries TRBV4-2 and TRBJ2-7, with 11 bases aligning to TRBD2. CDR1 is LGHNA and CDR2 is YNFKEQ in the germline V gene. The CDR3 extends over 16 amino acids. V dropped 5 bases and J dropped 2; count of bases not matched to a gene: 8.

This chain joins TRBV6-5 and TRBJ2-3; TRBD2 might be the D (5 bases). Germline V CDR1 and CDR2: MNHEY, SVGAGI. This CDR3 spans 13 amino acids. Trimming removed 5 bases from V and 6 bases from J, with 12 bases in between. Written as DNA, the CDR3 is TGTGCCAGCAGTCGAGGGCCCGGTGATACGCAGTATTTT. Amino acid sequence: CASSRGPGDTQYF.

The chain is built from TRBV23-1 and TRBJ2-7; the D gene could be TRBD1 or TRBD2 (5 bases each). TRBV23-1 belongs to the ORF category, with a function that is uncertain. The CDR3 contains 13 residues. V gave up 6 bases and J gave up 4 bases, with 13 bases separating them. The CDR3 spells CASRGRERYEQYF. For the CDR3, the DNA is TGCGCCAGCAGAGGCAGGGAGAGGTACGAGCAGTACTTC.

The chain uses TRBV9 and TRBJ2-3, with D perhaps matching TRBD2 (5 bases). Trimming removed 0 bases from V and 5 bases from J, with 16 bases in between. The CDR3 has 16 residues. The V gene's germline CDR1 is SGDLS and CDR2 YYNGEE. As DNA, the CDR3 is TGTGCCAGCAGCGTAGGAGGAGGCGTAAGTGGAGATACGCAGTATTTT. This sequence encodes CASSVGGGVSGDTQYF.

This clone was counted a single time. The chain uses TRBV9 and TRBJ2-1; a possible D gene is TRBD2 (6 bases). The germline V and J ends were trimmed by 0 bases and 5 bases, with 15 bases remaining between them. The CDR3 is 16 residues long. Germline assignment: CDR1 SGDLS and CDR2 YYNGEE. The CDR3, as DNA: TGTGCCAGCAGCGTAGAAACGGGAGTATCAAACAATGAGCAGTTCTTC. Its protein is CASSVETGVSNNEQFF.

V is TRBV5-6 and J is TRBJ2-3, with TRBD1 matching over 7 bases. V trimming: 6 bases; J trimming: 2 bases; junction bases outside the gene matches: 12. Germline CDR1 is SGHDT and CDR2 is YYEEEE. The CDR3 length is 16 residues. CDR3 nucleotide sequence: TGTGCCAGCACTCTGTTTGGGACAGACCTCACAGATACGCAGTATTTT. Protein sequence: CASTLFGTDLTDTQYF.

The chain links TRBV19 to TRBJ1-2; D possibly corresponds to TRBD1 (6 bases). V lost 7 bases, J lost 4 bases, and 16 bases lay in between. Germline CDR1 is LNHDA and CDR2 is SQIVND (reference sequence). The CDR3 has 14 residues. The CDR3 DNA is TGTGCCAGTACCCGGTGGGGGACAACCTATGGCTACACCTTC. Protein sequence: CASTRWGTTYGYTF. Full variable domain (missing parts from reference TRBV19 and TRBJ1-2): DGGITQSPKYLFRKEGQNVTLSCEQNLNHDAMYWYRQDPGQGLRLIYYSQIVNDFQKGDIAEGYSVSREKKESFPLTVTSAQKNPTAFYLCASTRWGTTYGYTFGSGTRLTVV.

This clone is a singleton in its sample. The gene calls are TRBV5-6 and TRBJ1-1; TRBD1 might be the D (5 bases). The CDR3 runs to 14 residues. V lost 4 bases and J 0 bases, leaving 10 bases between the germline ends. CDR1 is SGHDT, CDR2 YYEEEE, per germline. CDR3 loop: CASSDRGMNTEAFF. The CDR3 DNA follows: TGTGCCAGCAGCGATCGGGGGATGAACACTGAAGCTTTCTTT.

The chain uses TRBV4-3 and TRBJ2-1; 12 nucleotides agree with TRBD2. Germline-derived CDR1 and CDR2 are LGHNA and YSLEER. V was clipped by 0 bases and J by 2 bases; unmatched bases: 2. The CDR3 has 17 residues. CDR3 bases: TGCGCCAGCAGCCAAGAGACTAGCGGGAGTGCCTACAATGAGCAGTTCTTC. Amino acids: CASSQETSGSAYNEQFF.

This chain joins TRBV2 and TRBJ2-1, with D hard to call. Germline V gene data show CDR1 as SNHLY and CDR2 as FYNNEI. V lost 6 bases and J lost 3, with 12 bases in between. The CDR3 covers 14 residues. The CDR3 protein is CASRPDRFYNEQFF. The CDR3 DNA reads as TGTGCCAGCAGACCAGACCGATTCTACAATGAGCAGTTCTTC.

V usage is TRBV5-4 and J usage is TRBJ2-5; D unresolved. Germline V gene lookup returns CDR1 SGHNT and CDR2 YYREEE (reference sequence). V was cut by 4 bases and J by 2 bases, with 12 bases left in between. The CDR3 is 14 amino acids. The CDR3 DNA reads TGTGCCAGCAGCCCCATCGACACGCAAGAGACCCAGTACTTC. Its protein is CASSPIDTQETQYF.

In nucleotides, the CDR3 is TGTGCCAGCAGCCAAGATAGACAGACACCATCCGAGCAGTACTTC. It specifies CASSQDRQTPSEQYF. The chain uses TRBV4-2 and TRBJ2-7, with a tentative D call TRBD1 (5 bases). V lost 0 bases to trimming and J lost 6 bases, with 15 bases between them. This CDR3 comprises 15 residues. From germline, CDR1 is LGHNA and CDR2 YNFKEQ.

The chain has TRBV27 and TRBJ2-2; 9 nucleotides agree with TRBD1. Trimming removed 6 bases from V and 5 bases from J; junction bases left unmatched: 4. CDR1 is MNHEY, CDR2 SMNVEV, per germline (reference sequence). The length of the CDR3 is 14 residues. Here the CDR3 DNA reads TGTGCCAGCAGACAGGGGGCTGGTACCGGGGAGCTGTTTTTT. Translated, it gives CASRQGAGTGELFF.

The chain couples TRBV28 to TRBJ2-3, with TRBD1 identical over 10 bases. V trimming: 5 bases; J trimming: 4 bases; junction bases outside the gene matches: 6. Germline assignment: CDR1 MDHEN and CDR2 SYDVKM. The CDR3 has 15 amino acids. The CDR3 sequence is CASSETGGRADTQYF. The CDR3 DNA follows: TGTGCCAGCAGTGAGACAGGGGGCCGGGCAGATACGCAGTATTTT.

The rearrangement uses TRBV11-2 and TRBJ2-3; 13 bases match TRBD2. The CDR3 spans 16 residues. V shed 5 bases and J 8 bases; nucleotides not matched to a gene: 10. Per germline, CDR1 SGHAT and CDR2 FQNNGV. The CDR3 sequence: CASSILAGGQTVTQYF. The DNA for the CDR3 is TGTGCCAGCAGCATACTAGCGGGAGGGCAGACGGTTACGCAGTATTTT.

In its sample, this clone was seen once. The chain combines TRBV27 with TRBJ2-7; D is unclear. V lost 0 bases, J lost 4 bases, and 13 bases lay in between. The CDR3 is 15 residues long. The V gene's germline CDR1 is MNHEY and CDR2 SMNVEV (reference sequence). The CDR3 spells CASSLSSGSWYEQYF. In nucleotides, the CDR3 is TGTGCCAGCAGTTTATCGTCAGGTTCTTGGTACGAGCAGTACTTC.

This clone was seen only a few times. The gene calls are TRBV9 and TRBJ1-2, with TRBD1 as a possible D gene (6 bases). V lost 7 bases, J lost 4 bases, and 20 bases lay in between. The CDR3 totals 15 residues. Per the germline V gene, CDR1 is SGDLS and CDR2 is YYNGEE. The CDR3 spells CASGGQGTTAYGYTF. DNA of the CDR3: TGTGCCAGCGGGGGGCAGGGGACCACCGCCTATGGCTACACCTTC.